The rows below give T cell receptor beta chains drawn from one sample of a study of T cell clusters in autoimmune cytopenias. From the multiplex PCR reads, TCRdb lists one entry per CDR3 protein and no DNA. Seen in this sample are about 1,100 distinct CDR3 sequences; the ten most common clones hold approximately 49%. Sequenced sample: peripheral blood. The receptors stem from a human donor with an autoimmune cytopenia or autoimmune hepatitis (not recorded which). Both conserved end residues are part of each CDR3. Fields, in order: V gene, J gene, clone size, CDR3 protein. Not every row has a clone size; where given, it reads once, few, many or a size class.

TRBV29-1,TRBJ2-5,large,CSALLAGYWETQYF
TRBV6-5,TRBJ2-7,medium-sized,CASSYTGPYEQYF
TRBV6-5,TRBJ1-6,large,CASSWTDNSPLHF
TRBV19,TRBJ1-6,medium-sized,CASSRGLDSPLHF
TRBV20-1,TRBJ2-3,medium-sized,CSASQGARSTDTQYF
TRBV24-1,TRBJ1-2,medium-sized,CATSDPQGYGYTF
TRBV5-1,TRBJ1-2,medium-sized,CASSLGVAYGYTF
TRBV6-2/TRBV6-3,TRBJ1-6,medium-sized,CASSYFPDGTTIPPLHF
TRBV11-1,TRBJ2-7,large,CASSPRLAEFKRGEQYF
TRBV10-3,TRBJ2-3,medium-sized,CAISDYASDADTQYF
TRBV30,TRBJ1-1,medium-sized,CAWRDRGRIVGTEAFF
TRBV29-1,TRBJ1-2,large,CSVEPGTGQGWGYTF
TRBV30,TRBJ1-1,NA,CAWSRQGGVTDTEAFF
TRBV6-1,TRBJ1-1,NA,CASSEAQGAYLTWSRAFF
TRBV12-3/TRBV12-4,TRBJ2-5,medium-sized,CATSRDRETQYF
TRBV27,TRBJ2-7,NA,CASSLFSSGSLLVYEQYF
TRBV18,TRBJ1-1,medium-sized,CASSPSSEGPNTEAFF
TRBV6-1,TRBJ2-3,medium-sized,CASREGLAGGTDTQYF
TRBV27,TRBJ1-6,medium-sized,CASSLGRAVNSPLHF
TRBV19,TRBJ1-2,medium-sized,CASSIDAGRKTYGYTF
TRBV20-1,TRBJ2-3,NA,CSARAKGASQYF
TRBV6-6,TRBJ2-5,medium-sized,CASSYNSKETQYF
TRBV6-5,TRBJ2-7,medium-sized,CASIYTAGTSGRFRVSYEQYF
TRBV7-2,TRBJ2-3,medium-sized,CASRPQAGHTDTQYF
TRBV30,TRBJ2-7,medium-sized,CAWIAGGSSEQYF
TRBV6-2/TRBV6-3,TRBJ2-3,medium-sized,CASSYRAGVTDTQYF
TRBV27,TRBJ2-7,medium-sized,CASTGRVGVDEQYF
TRBV10-3,TRBJ2-7,NA,CAISESGEPHLQYF
TRBV30,TRBJ2-7,large,CAWSDRYEQYF
TRBV5-1,TRBJ2-2,NA,CASRTGTSVPGELFF
TRBV7-2,TRBJ2-7,medium-sized,CASSPRQGYEQYF
TRBV7-3,TRBJ2-2,medium-sized,CASSQQGGELFF
TRBV19,TRBJ1-1,medium-sized,CASSIQGIDTEAFF
TRBV11-1,TRBJ2-1,large,CASRPMDRGENEQFF
TRBV20-1,TRBJ1-1,NA,CSALPPQGGNTEAFF
TRBV12-3/TRBV12-4,TRBJ2-1,medium-sized,CASRLAGGTNEQFF
TRBV20-1,TRBJ2-7,NA,CSASTGTSENEQYF
TRBV27,TRBJ2-5,medium-sized,CASSLWGVGRETQYF
TRBV7-6,TRBJ2-5,medium-sized,CASSSTNQGGTQYF
TRBV13,TRBJ1-1,medium-sized,CASSWDLGNTEAFF
TRBV6-5,TRBJ2-3,medium-sized,CASSYSGRRTDTQYF
TRBV19,TRBJ2-1,large,CASKGGQGAYNEQFF
TRBV10-3,TRBJ2-7,medium-sized,CAISWDRGEQYF
TRBV19,TRBJ2-1,hyperexpanded,CASSGSTQQFF
TRBV6-5,TRBJ2-1,medium-sized,CASSAGAYSYNEQFF
TRBV18,TRBJ2-3,medium-sized,CASSPIAGTRLRGADTQYF
TRBV29-1,TRBJ2-2,large,CSVGGLAGGQITGELFF
TRBV5-1,TRBJ1-3,medium-sized,CASRPHSGNTIYF
TRBV19,TRBJ1-2,medium-sized,CASSIRMRGSDYGYTF
TRBV5-6,TRBJ2-3,medium-sized,CASSLDRMTDTQYF
TRBV10-1,TRBJ1-3,NA,CASRQGSLSGNTIYF
TRBV6-5,TRBJ2-2,medium-sized,CASSRTVTGELFF
TRBV24-1,TRBJ2-3,medium-sized,CATSDNTDTQYF